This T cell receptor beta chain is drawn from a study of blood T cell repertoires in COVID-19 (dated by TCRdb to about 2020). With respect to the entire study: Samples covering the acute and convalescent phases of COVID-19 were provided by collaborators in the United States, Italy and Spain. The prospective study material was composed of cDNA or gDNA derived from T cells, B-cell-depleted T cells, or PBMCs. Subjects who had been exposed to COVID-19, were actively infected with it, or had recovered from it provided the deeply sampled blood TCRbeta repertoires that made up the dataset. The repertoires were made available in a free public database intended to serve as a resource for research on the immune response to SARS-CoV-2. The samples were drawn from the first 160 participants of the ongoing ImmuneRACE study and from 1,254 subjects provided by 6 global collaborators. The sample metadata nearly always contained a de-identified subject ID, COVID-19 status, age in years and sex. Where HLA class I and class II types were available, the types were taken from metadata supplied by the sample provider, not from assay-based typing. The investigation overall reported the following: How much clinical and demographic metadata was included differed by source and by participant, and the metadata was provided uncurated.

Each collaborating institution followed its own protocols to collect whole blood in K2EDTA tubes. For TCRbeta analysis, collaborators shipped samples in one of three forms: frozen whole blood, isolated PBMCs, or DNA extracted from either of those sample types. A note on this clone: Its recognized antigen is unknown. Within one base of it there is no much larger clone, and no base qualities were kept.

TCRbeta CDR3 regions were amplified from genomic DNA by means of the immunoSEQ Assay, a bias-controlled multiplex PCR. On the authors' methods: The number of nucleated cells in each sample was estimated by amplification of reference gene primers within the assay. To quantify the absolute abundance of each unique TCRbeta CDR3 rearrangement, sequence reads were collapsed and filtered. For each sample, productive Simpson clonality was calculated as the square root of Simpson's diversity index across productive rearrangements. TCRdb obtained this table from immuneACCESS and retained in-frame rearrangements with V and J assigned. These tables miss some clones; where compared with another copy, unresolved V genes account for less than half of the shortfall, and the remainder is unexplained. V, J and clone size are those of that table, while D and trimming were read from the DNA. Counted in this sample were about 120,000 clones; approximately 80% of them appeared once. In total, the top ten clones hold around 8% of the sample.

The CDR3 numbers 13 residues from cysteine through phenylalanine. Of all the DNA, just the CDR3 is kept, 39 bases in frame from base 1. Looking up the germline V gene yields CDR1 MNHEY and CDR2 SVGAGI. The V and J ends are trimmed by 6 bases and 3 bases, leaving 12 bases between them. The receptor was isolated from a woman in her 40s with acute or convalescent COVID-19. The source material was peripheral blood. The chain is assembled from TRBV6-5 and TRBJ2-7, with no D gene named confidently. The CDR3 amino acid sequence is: CASSSGKRYEQYF. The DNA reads TGTGCCAGCAGCTCAGGTAAACGCTACGAGCAGTACTTC.